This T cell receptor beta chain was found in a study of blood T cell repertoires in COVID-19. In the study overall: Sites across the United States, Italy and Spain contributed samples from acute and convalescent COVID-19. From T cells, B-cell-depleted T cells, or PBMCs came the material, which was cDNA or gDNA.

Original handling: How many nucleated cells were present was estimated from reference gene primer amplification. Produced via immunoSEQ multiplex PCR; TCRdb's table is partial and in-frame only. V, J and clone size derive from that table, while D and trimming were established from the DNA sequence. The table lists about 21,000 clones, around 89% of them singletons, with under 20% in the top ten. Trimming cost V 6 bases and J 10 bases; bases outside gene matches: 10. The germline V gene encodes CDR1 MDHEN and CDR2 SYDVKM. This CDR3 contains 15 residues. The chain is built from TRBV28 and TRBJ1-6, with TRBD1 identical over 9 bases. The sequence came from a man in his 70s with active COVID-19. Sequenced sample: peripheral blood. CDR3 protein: CASSKYGTGRSPLHF. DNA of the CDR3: TGTGCCAGCAGCAAATATGGGACAGGGCGGTCACCCCTCCACTTT.